The entry that follows covers one T cell receptor (beta chain) sequence. What it recognizes is unknown. The data are from a study of cytomegalovirus exposure and HLA in healthy donors. Looking at the study overall: As released early, the data held some 85 million unique TCRs from HLA-typed donors. Overall study results and limits: An Asian-associated ancestry cluster reportedly showed fewer N-insertions than the roughly 700-donor mean in a later analysis. Later analysis found that TCR beta chains associated with HLA were more clonally expanded than other, equally common chains. Many donors shared some public TCRs, even though most TCR sequences were rare.

This CDR3 is 18 amino acids long. The ends lost 5 bases at V and 4 bases at J; junction bases unmatched: 16. CDR1 SSHAT and CDR2 FNYEAQ come from the germline V gene (reference sequence). It was with 60 Vbeta and 13 Jbeta primers that the PCR ran. The protocol was immunoSEQ multiplex PCR, while the TCRdb copy is restricted to in-frame clones and leaves out a portion. The profile shows over 150,000 clones, almost 85% of them singletons. The TCR was taken from a boy aged 2 to 10 in good health and CMV-seronegative. The chain links TRBV7-7 to TRBJ2-3; 9 bases are a match to TRBD1. The sequenced sample was PBMCs. For the CDR3, the DNA is TGTGCCAGCAGCCGCCTCGTACGGACAGGGGCGTTGGCAGATACGCAGTATTTT. As protein: CASSRLVRTGALADTQYF.